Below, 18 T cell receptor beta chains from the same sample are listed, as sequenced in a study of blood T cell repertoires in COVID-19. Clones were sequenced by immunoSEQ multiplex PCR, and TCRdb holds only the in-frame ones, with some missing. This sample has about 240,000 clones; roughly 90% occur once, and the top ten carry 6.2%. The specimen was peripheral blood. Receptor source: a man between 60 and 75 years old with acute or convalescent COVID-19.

CDR3 DNA: TGTGCCAGCAGCTTAGTCGCTCTAGCGGGAGCTAGGGATGAGCAGTTCTTC. It is translated as CASSLVALAGARDEQFF. The chain uses TRBV11-3 and TRBJ2-1; TRBD2 agrees at 10 bases. The junction had 11 bases not matched to a gene; V was cut back by 1 base and J by 8 bases. Germline V gene lookup returns CDR1 SGHNT and CDR2 YENEEA. The CDR3 consists of 17 residues.

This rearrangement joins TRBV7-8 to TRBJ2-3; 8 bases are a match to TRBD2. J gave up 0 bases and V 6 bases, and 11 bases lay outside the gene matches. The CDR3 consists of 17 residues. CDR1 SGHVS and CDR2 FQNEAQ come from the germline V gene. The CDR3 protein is CASRTSGLHTSTDTQYF. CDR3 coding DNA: TGTGCCAGCAGAACTAGCGGACTCCATACCAGCACAGATACGCAGTATTTT.

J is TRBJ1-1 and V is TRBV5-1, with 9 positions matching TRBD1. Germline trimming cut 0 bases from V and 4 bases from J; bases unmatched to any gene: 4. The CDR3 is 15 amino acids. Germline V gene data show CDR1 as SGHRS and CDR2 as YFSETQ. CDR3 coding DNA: TGCGCCAGCAGCTTGGGAGACAGGGGGACCACTGAAGCTTTCTTT. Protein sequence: CASSLGDRGTTEAFF.

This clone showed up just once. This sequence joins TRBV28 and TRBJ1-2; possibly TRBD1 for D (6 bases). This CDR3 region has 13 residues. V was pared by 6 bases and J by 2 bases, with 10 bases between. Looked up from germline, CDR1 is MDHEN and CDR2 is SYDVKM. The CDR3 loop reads CASSSTGNYGYTF. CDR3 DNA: TGTGCCAGCAGCTCGACAGGAAACTATGGCTACACCTTC.

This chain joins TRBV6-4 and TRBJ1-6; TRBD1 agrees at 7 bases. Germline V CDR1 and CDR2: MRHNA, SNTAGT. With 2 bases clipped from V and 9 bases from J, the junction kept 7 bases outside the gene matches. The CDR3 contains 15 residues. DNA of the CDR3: TGTGCCAGCAGTGACCGACAGGGAAATGGTTCACCCCTCCACTTT. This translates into CASSDRQGNGSPLHF.

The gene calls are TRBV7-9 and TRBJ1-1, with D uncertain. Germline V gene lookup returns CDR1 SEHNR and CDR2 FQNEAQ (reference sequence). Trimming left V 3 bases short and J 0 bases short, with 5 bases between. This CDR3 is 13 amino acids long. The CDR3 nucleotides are TGTGCCAGCAGCTTGTCCATGAACACTGAAGCTTTCTTT. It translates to CASSLSMNTEAFF.

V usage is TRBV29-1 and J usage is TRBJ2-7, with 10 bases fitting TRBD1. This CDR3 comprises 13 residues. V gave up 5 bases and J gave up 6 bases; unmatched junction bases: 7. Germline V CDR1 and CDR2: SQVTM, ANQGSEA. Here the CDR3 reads CSVNQGQGIEQYF. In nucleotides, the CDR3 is TGCAGCGTTAACCAGGGACAGGGGATCGAGCAGTACTTC.

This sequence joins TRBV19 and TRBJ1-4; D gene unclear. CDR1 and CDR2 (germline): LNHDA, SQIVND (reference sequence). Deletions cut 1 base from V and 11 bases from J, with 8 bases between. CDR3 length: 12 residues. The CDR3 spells CASSIVGEKLFF. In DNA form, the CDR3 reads TGTGCCAGTAGTATAGTTGGTGAGAAACTGTTTTTT. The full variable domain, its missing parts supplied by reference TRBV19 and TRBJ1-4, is DGGITQSPKYLFRKEGQNVTLSCEQNLNHDAMYWYRQDPGQGLRLIYYSQIVNDFQKGDIAEGYSVSREKKESFPLTVTSAQKNPTAFYLCASSIVGEKLFFGSGTQLSVL.

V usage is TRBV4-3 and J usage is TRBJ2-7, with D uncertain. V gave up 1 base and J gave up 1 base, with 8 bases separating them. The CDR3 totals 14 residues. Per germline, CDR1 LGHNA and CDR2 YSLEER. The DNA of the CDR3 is TGCGCCAGCAGCCAAGGTCCCAGATCCTACGAGCAGTACTTC. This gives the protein CASSQGPRSYEQYF.

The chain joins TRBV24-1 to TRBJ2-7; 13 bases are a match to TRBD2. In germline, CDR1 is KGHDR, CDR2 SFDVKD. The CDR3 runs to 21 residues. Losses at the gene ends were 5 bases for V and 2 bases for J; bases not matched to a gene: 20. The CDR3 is CATSGSGPGTSGNPDPYEQYF. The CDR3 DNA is TGTGCCACCAGTGGGTCAGGCCCCGGGACTAGCGGGAATCCCGACCCCTACGAGCAGTACTTC.

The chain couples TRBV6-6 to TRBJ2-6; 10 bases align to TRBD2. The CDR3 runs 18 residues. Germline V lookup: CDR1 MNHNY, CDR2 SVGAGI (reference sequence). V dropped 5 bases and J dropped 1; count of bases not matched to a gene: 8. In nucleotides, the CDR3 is TGTGCCAGCAGTCGTACTAGCGGGACCCGATCTGGGGCCAACGTCCTGACTTTC. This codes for CASSRTSGTRSGANVLTF.

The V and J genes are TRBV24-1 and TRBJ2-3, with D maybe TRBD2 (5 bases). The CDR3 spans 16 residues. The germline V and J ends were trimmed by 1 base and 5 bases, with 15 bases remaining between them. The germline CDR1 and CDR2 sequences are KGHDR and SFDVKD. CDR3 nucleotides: TGTGCCACCAGTGATTTCACAGCGGCCCGAGGAGATACGCAGTATTTT. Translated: CATSDFTAARGDTQYF.

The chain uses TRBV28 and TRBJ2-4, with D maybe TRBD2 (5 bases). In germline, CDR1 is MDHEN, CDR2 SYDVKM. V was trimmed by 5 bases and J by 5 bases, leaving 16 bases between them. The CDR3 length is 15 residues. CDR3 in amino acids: CASSRTDVGQNIQYF. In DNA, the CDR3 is TGTGCCAGCAGTCGGACTGACGTTGGCCAAAACATTCAGTACTTC.

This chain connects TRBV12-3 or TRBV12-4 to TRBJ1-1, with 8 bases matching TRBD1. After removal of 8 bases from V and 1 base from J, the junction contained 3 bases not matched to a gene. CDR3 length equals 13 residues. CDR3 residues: CASGGQANTEAFF. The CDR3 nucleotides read TGTGCCAGCGGGGGACAGGCGAACACTGAAGCTTTCTTT.

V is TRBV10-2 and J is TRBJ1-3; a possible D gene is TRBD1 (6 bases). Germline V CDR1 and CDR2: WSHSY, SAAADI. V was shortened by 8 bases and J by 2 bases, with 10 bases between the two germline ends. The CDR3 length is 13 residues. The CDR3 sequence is CASREGAGNTIYF. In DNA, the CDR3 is TGCGCCAGCCGGGAGGGGGCTGGAAACACCATATATTTT.

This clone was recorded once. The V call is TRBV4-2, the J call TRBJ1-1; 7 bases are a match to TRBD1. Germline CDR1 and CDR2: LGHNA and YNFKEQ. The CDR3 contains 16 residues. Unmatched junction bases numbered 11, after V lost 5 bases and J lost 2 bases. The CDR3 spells CASSLGQPMGNTEAFF. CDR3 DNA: TGTGCCAGCAGCTTGGGACAGCCGATGGGTAACACTGAAGCTTTCTTT.

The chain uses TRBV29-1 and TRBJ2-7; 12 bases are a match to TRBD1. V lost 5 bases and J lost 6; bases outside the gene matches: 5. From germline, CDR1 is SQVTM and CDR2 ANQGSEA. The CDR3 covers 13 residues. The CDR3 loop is CSVRDRGLGEQYF. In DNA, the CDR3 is TGCAGCGTTCGGGACAGGGGGCTGGGCGAGCAGTACTTC.

The DNA for the CDR3 is TGCGCCAGCAGCTTGGATGGCCGCCGTCGAGAGACCCAGTACTTC. This sequence encodes CASSLDGRRRETQYF. The chain employs TRBV5-1 and TRBJ2-5; no clear D gene. There are 15 residues in the CDR3. Trimming took off 0 bases at V and 4 bases at J, with 13 bases between the two ends. Germline values: CDR1 SGHRS, CDR2 YFSETQ.